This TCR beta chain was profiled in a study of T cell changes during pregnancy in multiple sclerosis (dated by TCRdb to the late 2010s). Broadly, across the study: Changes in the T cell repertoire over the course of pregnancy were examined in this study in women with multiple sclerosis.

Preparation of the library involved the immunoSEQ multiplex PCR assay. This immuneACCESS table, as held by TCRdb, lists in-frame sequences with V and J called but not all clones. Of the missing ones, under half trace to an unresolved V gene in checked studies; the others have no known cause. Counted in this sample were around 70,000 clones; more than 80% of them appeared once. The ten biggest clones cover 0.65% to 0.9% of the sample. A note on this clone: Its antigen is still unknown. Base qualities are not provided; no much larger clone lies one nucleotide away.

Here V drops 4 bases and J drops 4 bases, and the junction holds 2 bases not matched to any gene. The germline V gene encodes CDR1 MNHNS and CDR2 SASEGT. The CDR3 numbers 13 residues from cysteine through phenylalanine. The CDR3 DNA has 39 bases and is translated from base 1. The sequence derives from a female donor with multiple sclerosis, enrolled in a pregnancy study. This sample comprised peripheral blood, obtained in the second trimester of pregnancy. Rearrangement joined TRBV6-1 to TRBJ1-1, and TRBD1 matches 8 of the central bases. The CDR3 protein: CASSVGTGTEAFF. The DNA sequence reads TGTGCCAGCAGTGTAGGGACAGGCACTGAAGCTTTCTTT.